Shown below are 20 T cell receptor beta chains from a single sample sequenced in a study of T cell changes during pregnancy in multiple sclerosis. Data came from immunoSEQ multiplex PCR; TCRdb stores just in-frame clones and leaves some out. This table holds approximately 40,000 clones, 75% to 95% found once. Source: CD8+ T cells from peripheral blood mononuclear cells, taken after pregnancy. These receptors all come from a female donor with multiple sclerosis, enrolled in a pregnancy study.

In its sample, this clone was seen a few times. This chain uses TRBV13 with TRBJ1-6; 9 bases align to TRBD1. J gave up 6 bases and V 2 bases, and 5 bases lay outside the gene matches. The germline CDR1 and CDR2 sequences are PRHDT and FYEKMQ (reference sequence). This CDR3 comprises 16 residues. CDR3 residues: CASSLNGDRANSPLHF. The CDR3 DNA reads as TGTGCCAGCAGCTTAAACGGGGACAGGGCTAATTCACCCCTCCACTTT.

This chain links TRBV27 with TRBJ1-2; D perhaps matches TRBD1 (5 bases). Trimming took off 6 bases at V and 4 bases at J, with 9 bases between the two ends. This CDR3 is built from 12 residues. Germline CDR1 is MNHEY and CDR2 is SMNVEV (reference sequence). The CDR3 sequence is CASSPGGYGYTF. CDR3 in DNA: TGTGCCAGCAGCCCCGGGGGCTATGGCTACACCTTC.

V is TRBV5-1 and J is TRBJ2-5; D remains unclear. V was cut by 7 bases and J by 1 base, with 8 bases left in between. The V gene's germline CDR1 is SGHRS and CDR2 YFSETQ. The CDR3 spans 12 residues. CDR3 sequence (DNA): TGCGCCAGCTTTACGAGCCAAGAGACCCAGTACTTC. Its translation: CASFTSQETQYF.

The gene calls are TRBV14 and TRBJ2-1; D is unresolved. The CDR3 runs 15 residues. Per germline, CDR1 SGHDN and CDR2 FVKESK. Trimming left V 0 bases short and J 5 bases short, with 11 bases between. In DNA form, the CDR3 reads TGTGCCAGCAGCCAAGATTGGCTAGGAAACAATGAGCAGTTCTTC. Residues: CASSQDWLGNNEQFF.

There are many counts of this clone. The gene calls are TRBV19 and TRBJ1-1; 12 positions match TRBD1. CDR3 length: 17 amino acids. CDR1 and CDR2 (germline): LNHDA, SQIVND (reference sequence). The J segment lost 4 bases and the V segment lost 3 bases, leaving 9 bases of the junction unmatched. DNA for the CDR3: TGTGCCAGTAGTATTGAAATTGGGACAGGGGGCGGCACTGAAGCTTTCTTT. The encoded protein is CASSIEIGTGGGTEAFF.

The chain carries TRBV19 and TRBJ1-4, with 8 bases fitting TRBD1. J gave up 6 bases and V 4 bases, and 4 bases lay outside the gene matches. Germline V lookup: CDR1 LNHDA, CDR2 SQIVND (reference sequence). This CDR3 region has 14 residues. The CDR3 loop is CASSTTGADEKLFF. The CDR3 DNA follows: TGTGCCAGTAGTACGACAGGGGCTGATGAAAAACTGTTTTTT. Filled out from reference TRBV19 and TRBJ1-4, the complete variable domain reads DGGITQSPKYLFRKEGQNVTLSCEQNLNHDAMYWYRQDPGQGLRLIYYSQIVNDFQKGDIAEGYSVSREKKESFPLTVTSAQKNPTAFYLCASSTTGADEKLFFGSGTQLSVL.

The chain combines TRBV5-1 with TRBJ2-7, with 10 bases lining up with TRBD1. CDR3 length equals 14 residues. Trimming at V came to 0 bases and at J to 5 bases, leaving 2 bases not matched to a gene. From germline, CDR1 is SGHRS and CDR2 YFSETQ. CDR3 DNA: TGCGCCAGCAGCTTGGGGGACAGGGGAAACGAGCAGTACTTC. Protein: CASSLGDRGNEQYF.

The chain recombines TRBV7-2 with TRBJ2-3, with 10 bases lining up with TRBD2. CDR1 is SGHTA and CDR2 is FQGNSA in the germline V gene. The trim removed 2 bases at V and 0 bases at J, leaving 5 bases unmatched. This CDR3 has 17 residues. CDR3 bases: TGTGCCAGCAGCTTAAAGGGACTAGCGCCTAGCACAGATACGCAGTATTTT. It encodes CASSLKGLAPSTDTQYF. The full variable domain, completed using reference TRBV7-2 and TRBJ2-3, is GAGVSQSPSNKVTEKGKDVELRCDPISGHTALYWYRQSLGQGLEFLIYFQGNSAPDKSGLPSDRFSAERTGGSVSTLTIQRTQQEDSAVYLCASSLKGLAPSTDTQYFGPGTRLTVL.

The count of this clone is one. The rearrangement uses TRBV6-1 and TRBJ1-2, with D maybe TRBD1 (5 bases). This CDR3 region has 13 residues. V gave up 2 bases and J gave up 6 bases, with 10 bases separating them. CDR1 is MNHNS and CDR2 is SASEGT in the germline V gene. The CDR3 sequence is CASSEKGRDGYTF. The CDR3 DNA follows: TGTGCCAGCAGTGAAAAGGGGCGAGATGGCTACACCTTC.

The genes are TRBV6-5 and TRBJ1-1, with 8 bases matching TRBD1. Germline CDR1 reads MNHEY; CDR2 reads SVGAGI. This CDR3 region has 15 residues. J gave up 1 base and V 2 bases, and 3 bases lay outside the gene matches. CDR3 amino acids: CASSYATGGNTEAFF. The CDR3 bases are TGTGCCAGCAGTTACGCAACAGGGGGGAACACTGAAGCTTTCTTT.

The chain joins TRBV2 to TRBJ2-7; D unresolved. Trimming took off 8 bases at V and 4 bases at J, with 6 bases between the two ends. CDR3 size: 10 residues. Germline assignment: CDR1 SNHLY and CDR2 FYNNEI. CDR3: CASFLYEQYF. The CDR3 nucleotides are TGTGCCAGCTTCCTGTACGAGCAGTACTTC.

This clone was seen more than once but under ten times. The chain joins TRBV19 to TRBJ1-1, with a weak D call TRBD1 (5 bases). The germline V and J ends were trimmed by 6 bases and 5 bases, with 10 bases remaining between them. This CDR3 has 12 residues. Looked up from germline, CDR1 is LNHDA and CDR2 is SQIVND (reference sequence). The CDR3 sequence is CASRGRGTEAFF. CDR3 nucleotide sequence: TGTGCCAGTAGAGGGAGGGGAACTGAAGCTTTCTTT.

The chain joins TRBV5-8 to TRBJ1-2; 7 bases agree with TRBD1. The CDR3 contains 13 residues. Germline V gene data show CDR1 as SGHTS and CDR2 as YDEGEE. The V and J ends lost 3 bases and 5 bases, in that order; junction bases with no gene match: 4. The CDR3 loop reads CASSWGTVYGYTF. The CDR3 region has the DNA TGTGCCAGCAGCTGGGGGACAGTTTATGGCTACACCTTC.

The J gene is TRBJ1-1, the V gene TRBV19, with D unresolved. In germline, CDR1 is LNHDA, CDR2 SQIVND (reference sequence). V lost 1 base, J lost 1 base, and 10 bases lay in between. This CDR3 contains 15 residues. In DNA, the CDR3 is TGTGCCAGTAGTATAGGAACGCTACCGAACACTGAAGCTTTCTTT. It yields the protein CASSIGTLPNTEAFF.

V usage is TRBV7-8 and J usage is TRBJ2-1; no clear D gene. Trimming removed 5 bases from V and 1 base from J, with 12 bases in between. CDR1 is SGHVS and CDR2 is FQNEAQ in the germline V gene. This CDR3 is 15 amino acids long. This chain's CDR3 is CASSLKQSSYNEQFF. The CDR3 nucleotides read TGTGCCAGCAGCCTGAAACAGTCTTCCTACAATGAGCAGTTCTTC.

This clone was seen only once. The chain couples TRBV7-3 to TRBJ2-1, with 8 bases lining up with TRBD2. In germline, CDR1 is SGHTA, CDR2 FQGTGA. This CDR3 has 14 amino acids. V shed 3 bases, J shed 8 bases, and the junction held 6 bases outside the gene matches. In nucleotides, the CDR3 is TGTGCCAGCAGCTTCGCGGGGGGCGGAGATGAGCAGTTCTTC. Translation gives CASSFAGGGDEQFF. Full variable domain (rest looked up from reference TRBV7-3 and TRBJ2-1): GAGVSQTPSNKVTEKGKYVELRCDPISGHTALYWYRQSLGQGPEFLIYFQGTGAADDSGLPNDRFFAVRPEGSVSTLKIQRTERGDSAVYLCASSFAGGGDEQFFGPGTRLTVL.

This clone was observed once. The J gene is TRBJ2-7, the V gene TRBV12-5, with a tentative D call TRBD1 (5 bases). Trimming shortened V by 5 bases and J by 5 bases, and 13 bases separated the two germline ends. The CDR3 is 13 residues long. The germline V gene encodes CDR1 LGHNT and CDR2 FRNRAP. The CDR3 here is CASGDQGTNEQYF. CDR3 nucleotides: TGTGCTAGTGGTGACCAGGGAACCAACGAGCAGTACTTC.

This chain uses TRBV4-2 with TRBJ2-7; D might be TRBD2 (6 bases). Germline V gives CDR1 LGHNA, CDR2 YNFKEQ. V was trimmed by 4 bases and J by 4 bases, leaving 14 bases between them. The CDR3 length is 14 residues. The chain's CDR3 is CASSRGDGYYEQYF. Written as DNA, the CDR3 is TGTGCCAGCAGCCGGGGGGACGGATATTACGAGCAGTACTTC.

The chain carries TRBV4-1 and TRBJ2-2; D is ambiguous. CDR3 length: 11 amino acids. Trimming removed 2 bases at V and 8 bases at J, with 3 bases between. CDR1 is MGHRA and CDR2 is YSYEKL in the germline V gene. The CDR3 is CASSQSGELFF. In nucleotides, the CDR3 is TGCGCCAGCAGCCAATCAGGGGAGCTGTTTTTT.

The genes are TRBV28 and TRBJ2-7; 8 positions agree with TRBD1. Germline values: CDR1 MDHEN, CDR2 SYDVKM. The V gene end was trimmed by 8 bases and the J gene end by 1 base; junction bases not matched to a gene: 10. There are 15 residues in the CDR3. The CDR3 DNA is TGTGCCAGCCGATACAGACAGGGGACTTCCTACGAGCAGTACTTC. Translated, it gives CASRYRQGTSYEQYF.